This T cell receptor (beta chain) was obtained from a study of T cell repertoires in cytomegalovirus infection. For the study at large: Public TCR beta signatures provided an indication of both CMV infection and a matching HLA type. General observations from the study: Based on cumulative public TCR beta family frequency, carriers of CMV plus the relevant HLA were identified. CMV-specific TCR beta clonotypes restricted by HLA-C were the ones dominating the ex vivo response.

Trimming cost V 6 bases and J 8 bases; bases outside gene matches: 8. Looked up from germline, CDR1 is SQVTM and CDR2 is ANQGSEA. The CDR3 runs 15 residues. TCRdb analysed the reads with MiXCR anew, one entry per CDR3 protein. The table lists around 530,000 distinct CDR3 sequences, 16% of them singletons. Remarks on this clonotype: Its cognate antigen is unknown.

Material for sequencing was CD8+ T cells from PBMCs. The genes are TRBV29-1 and TRBJ2-1, with 15 bases fitting TRBD2. The receptor comes from a human donor in good health (CMV status not recorded). Some clones in this sample may be carry-over from other donors' samples. CDR3 sequence reads: CSVPGLAGGPHEQFF. DNA of the CDR3: TGCAGCGTCCCCGGACTAGCGGGAGGGCCACATGAGCAGTTCTTC.